This TCR beta chain was sequenced in a study of OX40 agonist ivuxolimab in advanced cancers. Study overall: A male proportion of more than 75% was recorded, with mean age about 54 years and range 23 to 79.

Study-wide findings and caveats: The average count of expanded clones was higher among CD8+ T cells than among CD4+. There was clonal expansion of CD4+ and CD8+ blood T cells by week 6 at 0.1 to 3.0 mg/kg.

V was trimmed by 2 bases and J by 2 bases, leaving 6 bases between them. This CDR3 is built from 13 residues. CDR1 is MRHNA, CDR2 SNTAGT, per germline. Profiling relied on immunoSEQ multiplex PCR, and the TCRdb table lists in-frame clones only, not all of them. The data hold 49,000 or so clones, with 89% observed a single time. Notes on this clone: Antigen: not known.

The TCR comes from an adult with an advanced solid tumor such as melanoma, head and neck, liver or kidney cancer. Specimen: CD4+ or CD8+ T cells sorted from blood, collected in a trial of the OX40 agonist ivuxolimab. The chain employs TRBV6-4 and TRBJ1-1; D remains ambiguous. CDR3 in amino acids: CASSDNGNTEAFF. The CDR3 DNA reads TGTGCCAGCAGTGACAATGGCAACACTGAAGCTTTCTTT.